These 13 T cell receptor beta chains were all obtained from the same sample, sequenced in a study of early T cells in non-severe SARS-CoV-2 infection. Each CDR3 protein gets one entry after TCRdb re-called the 5' RACE reads with MiXCR. The repertoire consists of tens of thousands of distinct CDR3 sequences, with about 12% occurring once and the leading ten covering approximately 5%. Sequenced sample: whole blood. All receptors come from an adult who was a healthcare worker with PCR-confirmed SARS-CoV-2 infection or an uninfected control (not recorded which).

This clonotype was picked up a small number of times. The CDR3 spells CSARGGSGGSAYEQYF. CDR3 sequence (DNA): TGCAGTGCTAGAGGTGGTTCCGGCGGGAGTGCATACGAGCAGTACTTC. The chain recombines TRBV20-1 with TRBJ2-7; 7 positions agree with TRBD2. From germline, CDR1 is DFQATT and CDR2 SNEGSKA (reference sequence). The CDR3 covers 16 residues. The J segment lost 4 bases and the V segment lost 1 base, leaving 13 bases of the junction unmatched.

This clonotype showed up many times. This chain joins TRBV6-5 and TRBJ2-2; D remains ambiguous. CDR1 is MNHEY, CDR2 SVGAGI, per germline. Trimming shortened V by 2 bases and J by 5 bases, and 6 bases separated the two germline ends. The CDR3 covers 13 residues. The CDR3 loop reads CASSYRPTGELFF. The CDR3 coding sequence is TGTGCCAGCAGTTACAGGCCGACCGGGGAGCTGTTTTTT.

At least ten counts were recorded for this clonotype. This CDR3 reads CASSEWEQGRILAPVEKLFF. CDR3 DNA: TGTGCCAGCAGTGAATGGGAGCAGGGACGGATACTGGCGCCGGTCGAAAAACTGTTTTTT. The V call is TRBV25-1, the J call TRBJ1-4, with D possibly matching TRBD1 (5 bases). Germline CDR1 is MGHDK and CDR2 is SYGVNS. This CDR3 has 20 amino acids. V shed 1 base and J shed 8 bases, with 29 bases lying between them.

The rearrangement joins TRBV3-1 to TRBJ1-5, with D possibly being TRBD1 (6 bases). Germline-derived CDR1 and CDR2 are LGHDT and YNNKEL (reference sequence). Trimming cost V 0 bases and J 3 bases, with 9 bases left between them. The CDR3 contains 15 residues. CDR3 loop: CASSQEGQVNQPQHF. CDR3 nucleotides: TGTGCCAGCAGCCAAGAGGGACAAGTCAATCAGCCCCAGCATTTT. Together with reference TRBV3-1 and TRBJ1-5, the CDR3 gives the full variable domain: DTAVSQTPKYLVTQMGNDKSIKCEQNLGHDTMYWYKQDSKKFLKIMFSYNNKELIINETVPNRFSPKSPDKAHLNLHINSLELGDSAVYFCASSQEGQVNQPQHFGDGTRLSIL.

With regard to this clonotype: No DNA is shown, since the ends of the CDR3 on it are uncertain; the CDR3 is the one TCRdb lists. The chain recombines TRBV9 with TRBJ2-7; the table gives TRBD2 as D, unverified against the DNA. Germline-derived CDR1 and CDR2 are SGDLS and YYNGEE. The CDR3 comprises 15 residues, both ends counted. CDR3 loop: CASSVGLGTPPMKYF.

The V and J genes are TRBV10-2 and TRBJ2-1; TRBD2 matches at 10 bases. There are 16 residues in the CDR3. Germline V gene lookup returns CDR1 WSHSY and CDR2 SAAADI. Trimming removed 2 bases from V and 7 bases from J; junction bases left unmatched: 8. CDR3 sequence (DNA): TGCGCCAGCAGTGAGACCCCGGGACTAGCGTGGAATGAGCAGTTCTTC. Translating gives CASSETPGLAWNEQFF.

The gene calls are TRBV4-2 and TRBJ2-3, with TRBD2 as a possible D gene (6 bases). The germline gives CDR1 LGHNA, CDR2 YNFKEQ. Trimming took off 1 base at V and 6 bases at J, with 20 bases between the two ends. The CDR3 consists of 17 residues. The CDR3 protein is CASSQVNPGLSEDTQYF. In nucleotides, the CDR3 is TGTGCCAGCAGCCAAGTTAACCCGGGACTCTCGGAGGATACGCAGTATTTT.

This clonotype was seen a handful of times. The gene calls are TRBV11-2 and TRBJ2-3, with TRBD1 as a possible D gene (6 bases). CDR1 is SGHAT, CDR2 FQNNGV, per germline. This CDR3 region has 17 residues. V was shortened by 4 bases and J by 2 bases, with 19 bases between the two germline ends. CDR3 in amino acids: CASSSGDRLSFTDTQYF. CDR3 nucleotides: TGTGCCAGCAGCTCCGGAGACAGGTTAAGTTTCACAGATACGCAGTATTTT.

The J gene is TRBJ2-2, the V gene TRBV2; no clear D. The CDR3 consists of 13 residues. Trimming pared 7 bases from V and 3 bases from J, leaving 9 bases between. Per the germline V gene, CDR1 is SNHLY and CDR2 is FYNNEI. The CDR3 DNA reads as TGTGCCAGCAACGGTCCCTACACCGGGGAGCTGTTTTTT. As protein: CASNGPYTGELFF.

The sample holds many counts of this clonotype. The rearrangement links TRBV6-5 to TRBJ2-1, with 12 bases identical to TRBD2. The trim removed 6 bases at V and 6 bases at J, leaving 6 bases unmatched. Germline CDR1 MNHEY, CDR2 SVGAGI. This CDR3 contains 15 residues. The CDR3: CASRGLAGGFNEQFF. In DNA, the CDR3 is TGTGCCAGCAGGGGGCTAGCGGGAGGGTTCAATGAGCAGTTCTTC.

This clonotype has at least ten counts. This chain's CDR3 is CATSDPTGARETQYF. CDR3 DNA: TGTGCCACCAGTGACCCTACAGGTGCGCGGGAGACCCAGTACTTC. The chain uses TRBV24-1 and TRBJ2-5; possibly TRBD1 for D (5 bases). V shed 4 bases and J shed 5 bases, with 16 bases lying between them. The CDR3 is 15 residues long. The germline gives CDR1 KGHDR, CDR2 SFDVKD.

This clonotype has at least ten counts. The chain couples TRBV18 to TRBJ1-1, with D tentatively TRBD1 (5 bases). V was pared by 4 bases and J by 7 bases, with 16 bases between. Germline V gene sequence: CDR1 KGHSH, CDR2 LQKENI. This CDR3 comprises 14 residues. The CDR3 DNA sequence: TGTGCCAGCTCACTCGGGACCGACCCCCTTGAAGCTTTCTTT. As protein: CASSLGTDPLEAFF.

This clonotype was seen more than once but under ten times. This chain connects TRBV7-9 to TRBJ1-4; 8 positions agree with TRBD1. Germline values: CDR1 SEHNR, CDR2 FQNEAQ (reference sequence). There are 13 residues in the CDR3. V trimming: 5 bases; J trimming: 7 bases; junction bases outside the gene matches: 3. CDR3 DNA: TGTGCCAGCAGCCCGGACAGGGTTGAAAAACTGTTTTTT. As protein: CASSPDRVEKLFF.